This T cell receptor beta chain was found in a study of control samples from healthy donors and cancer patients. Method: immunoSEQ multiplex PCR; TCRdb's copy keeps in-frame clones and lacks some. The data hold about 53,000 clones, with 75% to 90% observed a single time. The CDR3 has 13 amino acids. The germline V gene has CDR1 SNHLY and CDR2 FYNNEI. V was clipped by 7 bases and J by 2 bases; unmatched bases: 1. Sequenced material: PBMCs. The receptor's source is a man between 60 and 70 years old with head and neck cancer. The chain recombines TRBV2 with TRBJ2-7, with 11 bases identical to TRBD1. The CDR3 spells CASKGQGAYEQYF. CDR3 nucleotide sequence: TGTGCCAGCAAGGGACAGGGGGCCTACGAGCAGTACTTC.